Listed here are 28 T cell receptor beta chains from one sample, sequenced in a study of memory CD4+ T cells and cytomegalovirus serostatus. Sequencing used immunoSEQ multiplex PCR; TCRdb keeps in-frame clones, though not all of them. Of 65,000 to 95,000 clones listed, approximately 84% are singletons. The sort gate was single viable CD3+CD4+CD8-CD45RO+ cells for memory CD4+ T cells. The sample consisted of memory CD4+ T cells from blood. These receptors all come from an adult in good health and CMV-seronegative.

The V call is TRBV7-8, the J call TRBJ2-3, with D hard to call. V lost 3 bases and J lost 0, with 10 bases in between. In germline, CDR1 is SGHVS, CDR2 FQNEAQ. The CDR3 totals 15 residues. The CDR3 nucleotides are TGTGCCAGCAGCTTTCTGGCGTCTAGCACAGATACGCAGTATTTT. This gives the protein CASSFLASSTDTQYF.

V is TRBV2 and J is TRBJ1-3, with D hard to call. V was pared by 6 bases and J by 2 bases, with 14 bases between. Germline values: CDR1 SNHLY, CDR2 FYNNEI. CDR3 length equals 15 residues. The CDR3 sequence: CASREGSYPGNTIYF. The CDR3 nucleotides are TGTGCCAGCAGGGAGGGTTCTTATCCTGGAAACACCATATATTTT.

This chain links TRBV28 with TRBJ1-1, with D maybe TRBD1 (6 bases). V lost 1 base, J lost 0 bases, and 9 bases lay in between. CDR3 length: 15 amino acids. Germline V gene lookup returns CDR1 MDHEN and CDR2 SYDVKM. The CDR3 reads CASSLLTGVNTEAFF. The CDR3 bases are TGTGCCAGCAGTTTATTGACAGGAGTGAACACTGAAGCTTTCTTT.

The chain is built from TRBV4-2 and TRBJ2-3; 10 positions agree with TRBD2. V lost 8 bases and J lost 6; bases outside the gene matches: 11. This CDR3 region has 15 residues. Per the germline V gene, CDR1 is LGHNA and CDR2 is YNFKEQ. For the CDR3, the DNA is TGTGCCAGCGAGCGGAGCGGGGGGGTCGGGGATACGCAGTATTTT. Protein: CASERSGGVGDTQYF.

This CDR3 reads CASSGNGATQYF. Here the CDR3 DNA reads TGTGCCAGCAGTGGCAACGGGGCAACGCAGTATTTT. The chain recombines TRBV6-6 with TRBJ2-3, with D perhaps given as TRBD1 or TRBD2 (5 bases each). CDR1 and CDR2 (germline): MNHNY, SVGAGI (reference sequence). The V end lost 5 bases, the J end lost 9 bases, and 12 bases lay between the germline ends. CDR3 size: 12 residues.

This clone was counted once. The rearrangement joins TRBV15 to TRBJ2-1; D possibly corresponds to TRBD2 (7 bases). V was clipped by 3 bases and J by 4 bases, with 16 bases between them. CDR3 size: 16 residues. Germline values: CDR1 LNHNV, CDR2 YYDKDF (reference sequence). CDR3 DNA sequence: TGTGCCACCAGCAGTCTAGGGGGGGGCTCTTACAATGAGCAGTTCTTC. This translates into CATSSLGGGSYNEQFF.

The V and J genes are TRBV4-3 and TRBJ1-3; possibly TRBD1 for D (5 bases). Germline CDR1 reads LGHNA; CDR2 reads YSLEER. Trimming stripped 5 bases from V and 1 base from J, with 9 bases between. This CDR3 contains 14 residues. CDR3 residues: CASSSRESGNTIYF. Here the CDR3 DNA reads TGCGCCAGCAGCTCCAGGGAATCTGGAAACACCATATATTTT.

This clone has only a few counts. The rearrangement links TRBV7-9 to TRBJ2-3; D remains unclear. The CDR3 has 14 amino acids. The V end lost 6 bases, the J end lost 4 bases, and 14 bases lay between the germline ends. CDR1 is SEHNR and CDR2 is FQNEAQ in the germline V gene (reference sequence). Here the CDR3 reads CASSSVGVADTQYF. CDR3 coding DNA: TGTGCCAGCAGTTCGGTTGGGGTCGCAGATACGCAGTATTTT.

This clone came up once. V gene TRBV11-2 combines with J gene TRBJ2-1, with unresolved D. Looked up from germline, CDR1 is SGHAT and CDR2 is FQNNGV. This CDR3 spans 16 amino acids. The V gene lost 6 bases and the J gene lost 7 bases, with 22 bases spanning the gap. In nucleotides, the CDR3 is TGTGCCAGCAGTTTTAGACAAGCTCATGCTGGGAATGAGCAGTTCTTC. As protein: CASSFRQAHAGNEQFF. Combining the CDR3 with reference TRBV11-2 and TRBJ2-1 gives the whole variable domain EAGVAQSPRYKIIEKRQSVAFWCNPISGHATLYWYQQILGQGPKLLIQFQNNGVVDDSQLPKDRFSAERLKGVDSTLKIQPAKLEDSAVYLCASSFRQAHAGNEQFFGPGTRLTVL.

This clone is termed medium-sized. The chain is built from TRBV7-2 and TRBJ2-2, with 10 bases that match TRBD2. Germline assignment: CDR1 SGHTA and CDR2 FQGNSA. V trimming: 3 bases; J trimming: 4 bases; junction bases outside the gene matches: 2. This CDR3 has 15 residues. The CDR3 is CASSFLAGATGELFF. CDR3 nucleotide sequence: TGTGCCAGCAGCTTCCTAGCGGGGGCCACCGGGGAGCTGTTTTTT.

This clone was observed a handful of times. V and J are TRBV2 and TRBJ1-1; D is undetermined. The length of the CDR3 is 12 residues. Deletions cut 5 bases from V and 0 bases from J, with 4 bases between. Germline V gives CDR1 SNHLY, CDR2 FYNNEI. This CDR3 reads CASSPMNTEAFF. CDR3 sequence (DNA): TGTGCCAGCAGTCCTATGAACACTGAAGCTTTCTTT. Full variable domain (outside the CDR3, taken from reference TRBV2 and TRBJ1-1): EPEVTQTPSHQVTQMGQEVILRCVPISNHLYFYWYRQILGQKVEFLVSFYNNEISEKSEIFDDQFSVERPDGSNFTLKIRSTKLEDSAMYFCASSPMNTEAFFGQGTRLTVV.

This chain joins TRBV18 and TRBJ2-7; D is tentatively TRBD1 or TRBD2 (5 bases each). The CDR3 covers 12 residues. Per germline, CDR1 KGHSH and CDR2 LQKENI. V dropped 6 bases and J dropped 2 bases, with 8 bases sitting between them. The CDR3 bases are TGTGCCAGCTCCTCGGGACCCTACGAGCAGTACTTC. This gives the protein CASSSGPYEQYF.

This clone was seen a few times. Sequence at one end of the junction differs from germline and may be a read error. The chain employs TRBV7-9 and TRBJ1-1, with D tentatively TRBD1 (5 bases). Germline V gene data show CDR1 as SEHNR and CDR2 as FQNEAQ (reference sequence). The CDR3 loop spans 13 amino acids. In DNA, the CDR3 is TGTGCCAGCACCTTAGGGGTTGGTACGGGTGCTTTCTTT. Translation gives CASTLGVGTGAFF.

The chain couples TRBV28 to TRBJ1-1, with 7 bases lining up with TRBD1. CDR3 length: 17 amino acids. Trimming took 2 bases from V and 3 from J; bases not matched to a gene: 12. CDR1 MDHEN and CDR2 SYDVKM come from the germline V gene. This chain's CDR3 is CASSLGGAGGLYTEAFF. The CDR3 DNA follows: TGTGCCAGCAGTTTAGGGGGGGCAGGGGGATTGTACACTGAAGCTTTCTTT.

The chain joins TRBV11-2 to TRBJ1-4; a possible D gene is TRBD1 (5 bases). This CDR3 has 16 amino acids. Germline V gives CDR1 SGHAT, CDR2 FQNNGV. The V and J ends lost 5 bases and 0 bases respectively, with 13 bases between them. The CDR3 here is CASSPPGFATNEKLFF. In nucleotides, the CDR3 is TGTGCCAGCAGCCCCCCAGGGTTTGCAACTAATGAAAAACTGTTTTTT.

This chain connects TRBV2 to TRBJ1-6, with D hard to call. This CDR3 has 13 amino acids. Germline assignment: CDR1 SNHLY and CDR2 FYNNEI. V lost 3 bases, J lost 10 bases, and 10 bases lay in between. DNA of the CDR3: TGTGCCAGCAGTGATACTCCCCGCTCACCCCTCCACTTT. Its translation is CASSDTPRSPLHF.

This chain uses TRBV7-2 with TRBJ2-5; D unclear. Germline CDR1 and CDR2: SGHTA and FQGNSA. The CDR3 has 12 amino acids. Trimming shortened V by 5 bases and J by 1 base, and 5 bases separated the two germline ends. Here the CDR3 DNA reads TGTGCCAGCAGCCAAATCCAAGAGACCCAGTACTTC. Translating gives CASSQIQETQYF.

The chain is built from TRBV6-1 and TRBJ2-1; either TRBD1 or TRBD2 may supply D (5 bases each). CDR3 length equals 13 residues. V lost 11 bases and J 5 bases, leaving 16 bases between the germline ends. Germline V gene lookup returns CDR1 MNHNS and CDR2 SASEGT. Written as DNA, the CDR3 is TGTGCCGTCCCGGGGCAGGGCAACAATGAGCAGTTCTTC. It codes for CAVPGQGNNEQFF.

This chain connects TRBV10-3 to TRBJ1-1; TRBD1 is a possible D gene (5 bases). V was pared by 8 bases and J by 1 base, with 14 bases between. CDR3 length: 14 amino acids. Germline V gene data show CDR1 as ENHRY and CDR2 as SYGVKD. This CDR3 reads CAIGGGDANTEAFF. As DNA, the CDR3 is TGTGCCATCGGAGGCGGGGACGCGAACACTGAAGCTTTCTTT.

V and J are TRBV5-1 and TRBJ2-7; 14 nucleotides agree with TRBD2. Germline assignment: CDR1 SGHRS and CDR2 YFSETQ. Germline trimming cut 3 bases from V and 5 bases from J; bases unmatched to any gene: 7. The CDR3 covers 16 residues. CDR3 sequence reads: CASSSIPGLAGDEQYF. The CDR3 nucleotides read TGCGCCAGCAGCTCGATTCCGGGACTAGCGGGGGACGAGCAGTACTTC.

CDR3 loop: CASKVQGPNSPLHF. In DNA form, the CDR3 reads TGCGCCAGCAAGGTTCAGGGTCCCAATTCACCCCTCCACTTT. The chain carries TRBV5-1 and TRBJ1-6; weak D call: TRBD1 (5 bases). CDR1 is SGHRS and CDR2 is YFSETQ in the germline V gene. Trimming took 6 bases from V and 7 from J, leaving 14 bases between them. The CDR3 consists of 14 residues.

V usage is TRBV2 and J usage is TRBJ1-6; the match to TRBD1 covers 8 bases. The CDR3 is 17 amino acids. The trim removed 6 bases at V and 0 bases at J, leaving 7 bases unmatched. Germline V gives CDR1 SNHLY, CDR2 FYNNEI. CDR3 in DNA: TGTGCCAGCAGGCGTGACAGGGGAGGCTCCTATAATTCACCCCTCCACTTT. This encodes CASRRDRGGSYNSPLHF. Full variable domain (outside the CDR3, taken from reference TRBV2 and TRBJ1-6): EPEVTQTPSHQVTQMGQEVILRCVPISNHLYFYWYRQILGQKVEFLVSFYNNEISEKSEIFDDQFSVERPDGSNFTLKIRSTKLEDSAMYFCASRRDRGGSYNSPLHFGNGTRLTVT.

The chain joins TRBV11-2 to TRBJ1-2; no clear D gene. V was shortened by 0 bases and J by 10 bases, with 15 bases between the two germline ends. Germline-derived CDR1 and CDR2 are SGHAT and FQNNGV. The length of the CDR3 is 14 residues. CDR3 sequence (DNA): TGTGCCAGCAGCTTAGATCCCTTCCCGCCCATCTACACCTTC. It is translated as CASSLDPFPPIYTF.

This clone was counted a single time. The chain has TRBV4-2 and TRBJ2-3; D is tentatively TRBD1 or TRBD2 (5 bases each). V was clipped by 3 bases and J by 7 bases, with 17 bases between them. The CDR3 is 15 residues long. CDR1 and CDR2 from the germline V gene are LGHNA and YNFKEQ. The CDR3 bases are TGTGCCAGCAGCCAGGAAGGGGACCGAGAAAATACGCAGTATTTT. Protein sequence: CASSQEGDRENTQYF.

The chain employs TRBV30 and TRBJ1-1; D is ambiguous. The germline V and J ends were trimmed by 1 base and 0 bases, with 9 bases remaining between them. The germline V gene encodes CDR1 GTSNPN and CDR2 SVGIG (reference sequence). The CDR3 contains 14 residues. CDR3 amino acids: CAWSGTFMNTEAFF. Written as DNA, the CDR3 is TGTGCCTGGAGTGGGACTTTCATGAACACTGAAGCTTTCTTT.

V and J are TRBV7-3 and TRBJ2-1; tentatively, D is TRBD1 or TRBD2 (5 bases each). Trimming cost V 2 bases and J 0 bases, with 8 bases left between them. CDR3 length: 15 amino acids. Germline V gives CDR1 SGHTA, CDR2 FQGTGA. The CDR3 protein is CASSLGGNSYNEQFF. The CDR3 DNA reads TGTGCCAGCAGCTTAGGGGGAAACTCCTACAATGAGCAGTTCTTC.

J is TRBJ2-1 and V is TRBV9; D gene uncertain. Trimming shortened V by 1 base and J by 6 bases, and 14 bases separated the two germline ends. This CDR3 region has 15 residues. Germline lookup yields CDR1 SGDLS and CDR2 YYNGEE. The CDR3 protein is CASSVNGFVSNEQFF. The CDR3 DNA is TGTGCCAGCAGCGTAAACGGGTTTGTAAGCAATGAGCAGTTCTTC. The full variable domain, with the rest looked up from reference TRBV9 and TRBJ2-1, is DSGVTQTPKHLITATGQRVTLRCSPRSGDLSVYWYQQSLDQGLQFLIQYYNGEERAKGNILERFSAQQFPDLHSELNLSSLELGDSALYFCASSVNGFVSNEQFFGPGTRLTVL.

A single count supports this clone. The V and J genes are TRBV5-1 and TRBJ1-1; 7 positions match TRBD1. Germline V gives CDR1 SGHRS, CDR2 YFSETQ. V shed 7 bases, J shed 0 bases, and the junction held 6 bases outside the gene matches. This CDR3 spans 14 amino acids. CDR3 in amino acids: CASGRQGLNTEAFF. The CDR3, as DNA: TGCGCCAGCGGGAGACAGGGATTGAACACTGAAGCTTTCTTT.